This TCR beta chain appears in the sequencing data of a study of blood T cell repertoires in COVID-19. About the research overall: Researchers got acute and convalescent COVID-19 samples from the United States, Italy and Spain.

Per the study methods: Cell counts per sample came from amplifying reference gene primers. Repertoires were generated with immunoSEQ multiplex PCR, while TCRdb's copy carries only in-frame clones and drops some. The V and J calls and clone size come from that table; D and trimming were worked out from the DNA. The repertoire includes some 370,000 clones, approximately 89% of them detected once, and more than 9% sits in the top ten. The CDR3 length is 13 residues. Trimming took 3 bases from V and 2 from J, leaving 7 bases between them. CDR1 is LGHDT and CDR2 is YNNKEL in the germline V gene (reference sequence). On this clone: In the same sample, other DNA sequences code for this CDR3.

Seattle patients were enrolled while actively infected and followed longitudinally. The clonotype originates from a woman aged 25 to 45 with COVID-19, enrolled during active disease. This chain uses TRBV3-1 (or the pseudogene TRBV3-2) with TRBJ1-2; no reliable D call. The sample taken for sequencing was peripheral blood. CDR3 in amino acids: CASSQGGNYGYTF. In DNA form, the CDR3 reads TGTGCCAGCAGCCAGGGAGGGAACTATGGCTACACCTTC.